This TCR beta chain derives from a study of blood T cell repertoires in COVID-19. Study members were between roughly 18 and 89 years old and lived in over 20 US regions. Cohort assignment relied on participant-reported clinical history. The germline V gene encodes CDR1 SGHDN and CDR2 FVKESK. This CDR3 has 16 residues. V lost 4 bases to trimming and J lost 6 bases; unmatched junction nucleotides: 11. Original handling: The assay estimated nucleated cells by amplifying reference gene primers. Sequencing used immunoSEQ multiplex PCR; TCRdb keeps in-frame clones, though not all of them. V, J and clone size derive from that table, while D and trimming were established from the DNA sequence. The sample carries around 140,000 clones, almost 85% recorded once.

V gene TRBV14 combines with J gene TRBJ2-3, with TRBD1 matching over 9 bases. The sample taken for sequencing was PBMCs or T cells enriched from blood (not recorded which). This clonotype was sampled from a woman aged 45-65 years with acute COVID-19. Here the CDR3 reads CASSPSAGTGKDTQYF. The CDR3, as DNA: TGTGCCAGCAGCCCATCAGCCGGGACAGGGAAGGATACGCAGTATTTT.